Shown below are 18 T cell receptor beta chains from a single sample sequenced in a study of blood T cells in healthy people across ages. For the second PCR, which ran for roughly 6 to 12 cycles, a sample-barcoded 5' primer and a J-beta primer mix were used. Each CDR3 protein gets one entry after TCRdb re-called the 5' RACE reads with MiXCR. The table has around 520,000 distinct CDR3 sequences, about 27% seen once. These data also featured in a second study, about T cells of mothers and their children.

Sample: blood. Receptors were obtained from a boy younger than 10 in good health.

This clonotype was detected only once. This sequence joins TRBV15 and TRBJ1-4, with 11 bases aligning to TRBD1. The germline V gene encodes CDR1 LNHNV and CDR2 YYDKDF (reference sequence). This CDR3 contains 14 residues. The junction had 2 bases not matched to a gene; V was cut back by 5 bases and J by 6 bases. In nucleotides, the CDR3 is TGTGCCACCAGCGGACAGGGGGCCTATGAAAAACTGTTTTTT. It encodes CATSGQGAYEKLFF.

Note on this clonotype: At one end the junction does not follow the germline gene, possibly because of a read error. V gene TRBV7-9 combines with J gene TRBJ1-4; 9 bases agree with TRBD1. The CDR3 totals 12 residues. From germline, CDR1 is SEHNR and CDR2 FQNEAQ (reference sequence). CDR3 sequence: CASSLAGTGYAF. CDR3 bases: TGTGCCAGCAGCTTAGCCGGGACAGGGTATGCGTTT.

This chain uses TRBV6-6 with TRBJ1-1; D gene ambiguous. V was cut by 0 bases and J by 4 bases, with 12 bases left in between. The CDR3 contains 15 residues. Germline CDR1 and CDR2: MNHNY and SVGAGI (reference sequence). Written as DNA, the CDR3 is TGTGCCAGCAGTTACTCTGCCGCCAATCTCACTGAAGCTTTCTTT. Its protein product is CASSYSAANLTEAFF.

This clonotype was seen more than once but under ten times. J is TRBJ1-2 and V is TRBV7-9, with D perhaps TRBD1 (6 bases). Germline V gene lookup returns CDR1 SEHNR and CDR2 FQNEAQ (reference sequence). The CDR3 loop spans 13 amino acids. Trimming shortened V by 7 bases and J by 2 bases, and 11 bases separated the two germline ends. The CDR3 reads CASTGRGNYGYTF. CDR3 nucleotide sequence: TGTGCCAGCACCGGCAGGGGAAACTATGGCTACACCTTC.

The chain couples TRBV20-1 to TRBJ2-5; D is possibly TRBD2 (6 bases). The DNA end favors TRBJ2-7, so the J call may be wrong. Germline V lookup: CDR1 DFQATT, CDR2 SNEGSKA (reference sequence). This CDR3 contains 14 residues. The CDR3 sequence: CSARDWTNSYEQYF. In DNA form, the CDR3 reads TGCAGTGCTAGAGATTGGACTAACTCCTACGAGCAGTACTTC.

V gene TRBV11-2 combines with J gene TRBJ2-7; D might be TRBD1 (5 bases). Germline lookup yields CDR1 SGHAT and CDR2 FQNNGV. V shed 3 bases and J shed 3 bases, with 15 bases lying between them. The CDR3 sequence is 15 residues long. DNA for the CDR3: TGTGCCAGCAGCTTCGAACCAAAAGACAGCTACGAGCAGTACTTC. Protein product: CASSFEPKDSYEQYF.

The V gene is TRBV7-2, the J gene TRBJ2-3, with 14 bases identical to TRBD2. J lost 6 bases, V lost 7 bases, and 9 bases had no gene match. The CDR3 runs 16 residues. Germline CDR1 and CDR2: SGHTA and FQGNSA. The CDR3 protein is CASNFGLAGGKDTQYF. Written as DNA, the CDR3 is TGTGCCAGCAATTTCGGACTAGCGGGAGGCAAGGATACGCAGTATTTT.

The chain links TRBV7-9 to TRBJ1-4; D is uncertain. The CDR3 length is 14 residues. Germline V gene sequence: CDR1 SEHNR, CDR2 FQNEAQ (reference sequence). With 2 bases removed from V and 8 bases from J, the gap between germline ends came to 12 bases. CDR3 DNA sequence: TGTGCCAGCAGCTTAACTGGGCCACCGGAAAAACTGTTTTTT. It codes for CASSLTGPPEKLFF.

V and J are TRBV27 and TRBJ1-4; TRBD1 might be the D (6 bases). V was pared by 9 bases and J by 8 bases, with 22 bases between. The CDR3 loop spans 15 amino acids. The V gene's germline CDR1 is MNHEY and CDR2 SMNVEV (reference sequence). Here the CDR3 DNA reads TGTGCCAGGGGGGGCGGCATAGGAGATTCCGAAAAACTGTTTTTT. Residues: CARGGGIGDSEKLFF.

With regard to this clonotype: The final CDR3 position lacks the conserved phenylalanine or tryptophan, pointing to a likely read error. The chain uses TRBV20-1 and TRBJ1-2, with a possible D match to TRBD1 (6 bases). V lost 6 bases and J 7 bases, leaving 18 bases between the germline ends. The CDR3 consists of 13 residues. Germline lookup yields CDR1 DFQATT and CDR2 SNEGSKA (reference sequence). CDR3 bases: TGCAGTGCCGCAATAGGAACAGGGCTTGGCTACACCGTC. Translation gives CSAAIGTGLGYTV.

The chain joins TRBV11-2 to TRBJ2-5, with 10 nucleotides matching TRBD2. The end of the DNA fits TRBJ2-1 better, so the J call may be wrong. Germline V gives CDR1 SGHAT, CDR2 FQNNGV. The CDR3 sequence is 15 residues long. CDR3 region: CASSVDPYSGRPQFF. The CDR3 nucleotides are TGTGCCAGCAGCGTTGACCCCTATAGCGGGAGGCCTCAGTTCTTC.

The chain recombines TRBV27 with TRBJ1-2; the D gene is possibly TRBD1 (6 bases). This CDR3 comprises 16 residues. V was trimmed by 6 bases and J by 2 bases, leaving 19 bases between them. CDR1 and CDR2 from the germline V gene are MNHEY and SMNVEV (reference sequence). The CDR3 region is CASSLIGAGANYGYTF. The CDR3 DNA is TGTGCCAGCAGCCTTATCGGGGCAGGGGCGAACTATGGCTACACCTTC.

This clonotype appeared a few times. The chain is built from TRBV10-3 and TRBJ1-4; D is perhaps TRBD1 (6 bases). The V and J ends lost 8 bases and 9 bases respectively, with 16 bases between them. Per germline, CDR1 ENHRY and CDR2 SYGVKD. This CDR3 comprises 13 residues. The CDR3 sequence is CAIQDSARKKLFF. The CDR3 region has the DNA TGTGCCATCCAGGACAGTGCGAGGAAAAAACTGTTTTTT.

This clonotype was recorded a few times. This chain connects TRBV9 to TRBJ2-7; 7 nucleotides agree with TRBD2. Unmatched junction bases numbered 4, after V lost 4 bases and J lost 3 bases. The length of the CDR3 is 13 residues. The germline V gene has CDR1 SGDLS and CDR2 YYNGEE. CDR3 sequence (DNA): TGTGCCAGCAGCCCCGGGGGGAACTACGAGCAGTACTTC. Translation gives CASSPGGNYEQYF.

This clonotype is a singleton in its sample. The rearrangement uses TRBV12-3 or TRBV12-4 and TRBJ2-7, with TRBD1 matching 8 bases. The CDR3 spans 14 residues. The J segment lost 5 bases and the V segment lost 6 bases, leaving 9 bases of the junction unmatched. CDR3 coding DNA: TGTGCCAGCAGCGACAGGGGCCGAGGGGACGAGCAGTACTTC. This sequence encodes CASSDRGRGDEQYF.

V and J are TRBV10-3 and TRBJ1-1; TRBD1 matches at 10 bases. The length of the CDR3 is 14 residues. Looked up from germline, CDR1 is ENHRY and CDR2 is SYGVKD. V was pared by 5 bases and J by 5 bases, with 5 bases of the junction left unmatched. The CDR3 region has the DNA TGTGCCATCAGTCGGGACAGGGGTACGACTGAAGCTTTCTTT. It yields the protein CAISRDRGTTEAFF.

This clonotype was seen a few times. The chain uses TRBV3-1 and TRBJ1-5; D unresolved. The CDR3 consists of 12 residues. The germline CDR1 and CDR2 sequences are LGHDT and YNNKEL (reference sequence). V was shortened by 1 base and J by 6 bases, with 4 bases between the two germline ends. CDR3 nucleotide sequence: TGTGCCAGCAGCCAAGCAGGTCAGCCCCAGCATTTT. This encodes CASSQAGQPQHF.

This chain links TRBV20-1 with TRBJ2-5; no clear D gene. Per the germline V gene, CDR1 is DFQATT and CDR2 is SNEGSKA (reference sequence). V lost 3 bases, J lost 5 bases, and 16 bases lay in between. The CDR3 runs 14 residues. CDR3 protein: CSASDDLVRETQYF. As DNA, the CDR3 is TGCAGTGCTAGTGATGACCTGGTGCGGGAGACCCAGTACTTC.